The 24 T cell receptor beta chains in this list originate from one sample, sequenced in a study of blood T cell repertoires in COVID-19. Using immunoSEQ multiplex PCR, the repertoire was profiled, and TCRdb retains in-frame clones only, with some absent. This sample has fewer than 200,000 clones, with roughly 89% found just once. Material: peripheral blood. These receptors all come from a young woman who had recovered from COVID-19.

The chain joins TRBV6-1 to TRBJ2-7, with 11 bases identical to TRBD2. Germline CDR1 is MNHNS and CDR2 is SASEGT. The CDR3 has 15 amino acids. V was clipped by 3 bases and J by 6 bases; unmatched bases: 7. Here the CDR3 DNA reads TGTGCCAGCAGTGAGCCCCTTCTAGCGGGAGGCGAGCAGTACGTC. Translation gives CASSEPLLAGGEQYV.

Details on this clone: Other DNA variants within this sample encode the same CDR3. The rearrangement uses TRBV27 and TRBJ2-2; D gene uncertain. V was trimmed by 3 bases and J by 4 bases, leaving 3 bases between them. Per the germline V gene, CDR1 is MNHEY and CDR2 is SMNVEV (reference sequence). CDR3 length: 12 amino acids. The CDR3 spells CASSFSTGELFF. The CDR3 nucleotides are TGTGCCAGCAGTTTCTCCACCGGGGAGCTGTTTTTT.

V and J are TRBV27 and TRBJ1-2; 7 positions match TRBD1. V dropped 6 bases and J dropped 1; count of bases not matched to a gene: 8. The CDR3 length is 15 residues. In germline, CDR1 is MNHEY, CDR2 SMNVEV (reference sequence). This CDR3 is CASSLTGYNNYGYTF. The CDR3 DNA follows: TGTGCCAGCAGCCTGACAGGGTATAATAACTATGGCTACACCTTC.

CDR3 coding DNA: TGTGCCAGCAGGAAGAGACAGACGTTATCCTACGAGCAGTACTTC. This codes for CASRKRQTLSYEQYF. The V gene is TRBV6-5, the J gene TRBJ2-7; a possible D gene is TRBD1 (5 bases). Deletions cut 6 bases from V and 1 base from J, with 16 bases between. The CDR3 runs to 15 residues. Per germline, CDR1 MNHEY and CDR2 SVGAGI.

V gene TRBV21-1 combines with J gene TRBJ2-6; the table's D gene call, TRBD1, was not cross checked with the DNA. TRBV21-1 is a listed pseudogene. The CDR3 consists of 18 residues. In nucleotides, the CDR3 is TGTGCCACCCTACGAACGGGACAGGGTTTCTCTGGGGCCAACGTCCTGACTTTC. It codes for CATLRTGQGFSGANVLTF.

Comment on this clone: Other nucleotide sequences from this sample produce the same CDR3. This chain joins TRBV18 and TRBJ2-5; TRBD1 is a possible D gene (5 bases). Trimming took 0 bases from V and 4 from J, leaving 6 bases between them. CDR3 length: 13 amino acids. From germline, CDR1 is KGHSH and CDR2 LQKENI. The CDR3 region has the DNA TGTGCCAGCTCACCACCGGGGCGAGAGACCCAGTACTTC. Translated, it gives CASSPPGRETQYF.

The chain employs TRBV27 and TRBJ1-1; D unresolved. V shed 0 bases and J shed 6 bases, with 8 bases lying between them. This CDR3 comprises 13 residues. CDR1 MNHEY and CDR2 SMNVEV come from the germline V gene (reference sequence). This chain's CDR3 is CASSLSSRAEAFF. The CDR3 DNA sequence: TGTGCCAGCAGTTTATCGTCCCGGGCTGAAGCTTTCTTT.

The rearrangement uses TRBV6-5 and TRBJ2-5, with D maybe TRBD1 (6 bases). Germline-derived CDR1 and CDR2 are MNHEY and SVGAGI. The CDR3 spans 15 residues. V lost 10 bases, J lost 5 bases, and 23 bases lay in between. CDR3: CAITGHQFKHETQYF. The CDR3 coding sequence is TGTGCCATCACGGGACACCAATTCAAGCATGAGACCCAGTACTTC.

The chain combines TRBV10-3 with TRBJ1-5; 8 nucleotides align to TRBD1. This CDR3 region has 15 residues. The V gene end was trimmed by 0 bases and the J gene end by 4 bases; junction bases not matched to a gene: 2. Germline CDR1 is ENHRY and CDR2 is SYGVKD. The CDR3 bases are TGTGCCATCAGTGAGTCGGACAGGGCTAATCAGCCCCAGCATTTT. As protein: CAISESDRANQPQHF.

The chain recombines TRBV6-6 with TRBJ1-6; possible D gene TRBD1, 6 bases. Trimming shortened V by 7 bases and J by 9 bases, and 19 bases separated the two germline ends. This CDR3 has 15 residues. CDR1 and CDR2 (germline): MNHNY, SVGAGI (reference sequence). The CDR3 DNA reads as TGTGCCAGCACCCCGGACCTCAGGGGAGCTTCACCCCTCCACTTT. Translating it yields CASTPDLRGASPLHF.

The count of this clone is one. The chain employs TRBV6-5 and TRBJ2-7; 8 bases are a match to TRBD1. Unmatched junction bases numbered 6, after V lost 5 bases and J lost 3 bases. The germline CDR1 and CDR2 sequences are MNHEY and SVGAGI. The CDR3 sequence is 14 residues long. DNA for the CDR3: TGTGCCAGCAGTATACGACAGGGGAACTACGAGCAGTACTTC. Its translation: CASSIRQGNYEQYF.

The chain has TRBV7-2 and TRBJ2-7; 7 bases line up with TRBD1. There are 14 residues in the CDR3. From germline, CDR1 is SGHTA and CDR2 FQGNSA. Trimming took 2 bases from V and 6 from J; bases not matched to a gene: 7. CDR3 sequence reads: CASSLTGVQSEQYF. The CDR3 DNA reads TGTGCCAGCAGCTTAACAGGGGTCCAGTCCGAGCAGTACTTC.

This chain links TRBV9 with TRBJ2-7; 7 bases are shared with TRBD1. Losses at the gene ends were 3 bases for V and 0 bases for J; bases not matched to a gene: 3. Germline V CDR1 and CDR2: SGDLS, YYNGEE. The CDR3 length is 14 residues. The CDR3 loop is CASSETGNSYEQYF. CDR3 DNA sequence: TGTGCCAGCAGCGAGACAGGGAACTCCTACGAGCAGTACTTC.

The chain uses TRBV18 and TRBJ1-2; D is ambiguous. In germline, CDR1 is KGHSH, CDR2 LQKENI. The CDR3 covers 13 residues. The ends were cut back, 6 bases at V and 7 bases at J, with 15 bases in the middle. The CDR3, as DNA: TGTGCCAGCTCCCTCAGACCTGGCGGTGGCTACACCTTC. Encoded protein: CASSLRPGGGYTF.

The rearrangement joins TRBV6-4 to TRBJ2-1; TRBD2 matches at 8 bases. The CDR3 sequence is 16 residues long. Germline-derived CDR1 and CDR2 are MRHNA and SNTAGT. Losses at the gene ends were 2 bases for V and 8 bases for J; bases not matched to a gene: 11. CDR3 DNA sequence: TGTGCCAGCAGTGACGGCGGGGGGACACCTGGCGATGAGCAGTTCTTC. Amino acids: CASSDGGGTPGDEQFF.

The chain uses TRBV5-5 and TRBJ1-1; the match to TRBD1 covers 8 bases. From germline, CDR1 is SGHKS and CDR2 YYEKEE (reference sequence). The CDR3 sequence is 15 residues long. V trimming: 4 bases; J trimming: 3 bases; junction bases outside the gene matches: 8. The CDR3 region is CASSPGQGWYTEAFF. The CDR3 DNA reads as TGTGCCAGCAGCCCCGGACAGGGCTGGTACACTGAAGCTTTCTTT.

This chain links TRBV6-2 or TRBV6-3 with TRBJ2-5; the D gene is possibly TRBD2 (5 bases). This CDR3 comprises 14 residues. V was pared by 2 bases and J by 1 base, with 8 bases between. CDR1 and CDR2 from the germline V gene are MNHEY and SVGEGT. The chain's CDR3 is CASSYPDFQETQYF. CDR3 DNA sequence: TGTGCCAGCAGTTACCCGGACTTCCAAGAGACCCAGTACTTC.

J is TRBJ1-1 and V is TRBV3-1 (or the pseudogene TRBV3-2); no firm D call. The germline V gene encodes CDR1 LGHDT and CDR2 YNNKEL (reference sequence). This CDR3 contains 15 residues. Trimming removed 4 bases from V and 1 base from J, with 13 bases in between. CDR3 bases: TGTGCCAGCAGCCCCTACCTTGACAAGAACACTGAAGCTTTCTTT. It yields the protein CASSPYLDKNTEAFF.

The chain uses TRBV7-6 and TRBJ2-5, with 8 bases identical to TRBD2. The CDR3 length is 14 residues. CDR1 SGHVS and CDR2 FNYEAQ come from the germline V gene. After removal of 2 bases from V and 8 bases from J, the junction contained 7 bases not matched to a gene. The CDR3 loop is CASSLRAGAGTQYF. The CDR3 bases are TGTGCCAGCAGCTTAAGAGCGGGGGCCGGAACCCAGTACTTC.

This clone has a single count. The chain is built from TRBV5-1 and TRBJ1-2, with 7 bases matching TRBD1. Germline CDR1 is SGHRS and CDR2 is YFSETQ. The ends lost 5 bases at V and 8 bases at J; junction bases unmatched: 18. This CDR3 has 16 amino acids. The CDR3 nucleotides are TGCGCCAGCAGGCCCGGGACAGCGGTCCTGGGGGACGGCTACACCTTC. Protein: CASRPGTAVLGDGYTF.

The J gene is TRBJ1-2, the V gene TRBV6-6; D unresolved. The CDR3 extends over 13 amino acids. Looked up from germline, CDR1 is MNHNY and CDR2 is SVGAGI (reference sequence). The V gene lost 6 bases and the J gene lost 2 bases, with 10 bases spanning the gap. For the CDR3, the DNA is TGTGCCAGCAGCCCCCGTCCGAACTATGGCTACACCTTC. Protein product: CASSPRPNYGYTF.

J is TRBJ1-2 and V is TRBV12-3 or TRBV12-4, with no clear D. With 4 bases removed from V and 6 bases from J, the gap between germline ends came to 9 bases. The CDR3 covers 12 residues. The CDR3 loop reads CASSSRSNGYTF. The CDR3 DNA is TGTGCCAGCAGTTCGCGGTCGAATGGCTACACCTTC.

The chain combines TRBV5-1 with TRBJ1-6; 7 bases fit TRBD1. From germline, CDR1 is SGHRS and CDR2 YFSETQ. After removal of 4 bases from V and 5 bases from J, the junction contained 12 bases not matched to a gene. The CDR3 totals 17 residues. In nucleotides, the CDR3 is TGCGCCAGCAGCCGTAACTCCGGGACAGCAGATAATTCACCCCTCCACTTT. It is translated as CASSRNSGTADNSPLHF.

This clone turned up a few times. The chain uses TRBV19 and TRBJ1-4, with 8 bases aligning to TRBD1. The CDR3 has 14 residues. Germline V lookup: CDR1 LNHDA, CDR2 SQIVND (reference sequence). V dropped 4 bases and J dropped 7; count of bases not matched to a gene: 5. The DNA of the CDR3 is TGTGCCAGTAGTAAGCGGGGACAGGTTGAAAAACTGTTTTTT. Its translation: CASSKRGQVEKLFF.